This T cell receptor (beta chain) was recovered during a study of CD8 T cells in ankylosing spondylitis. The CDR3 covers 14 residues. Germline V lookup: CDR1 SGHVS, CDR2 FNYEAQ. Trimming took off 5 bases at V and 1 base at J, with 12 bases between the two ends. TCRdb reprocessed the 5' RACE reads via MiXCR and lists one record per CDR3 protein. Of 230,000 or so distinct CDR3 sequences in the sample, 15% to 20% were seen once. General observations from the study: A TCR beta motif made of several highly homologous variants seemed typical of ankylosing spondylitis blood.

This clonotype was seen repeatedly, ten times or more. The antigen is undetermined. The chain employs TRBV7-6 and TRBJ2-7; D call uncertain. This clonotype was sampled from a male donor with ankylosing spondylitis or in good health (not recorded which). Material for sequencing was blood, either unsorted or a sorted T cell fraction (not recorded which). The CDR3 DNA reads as TGTGCCAGCAGCGACTCTGACATATCCTACGAGCAGTACTTC. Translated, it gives CASSDSDISYEQYF.